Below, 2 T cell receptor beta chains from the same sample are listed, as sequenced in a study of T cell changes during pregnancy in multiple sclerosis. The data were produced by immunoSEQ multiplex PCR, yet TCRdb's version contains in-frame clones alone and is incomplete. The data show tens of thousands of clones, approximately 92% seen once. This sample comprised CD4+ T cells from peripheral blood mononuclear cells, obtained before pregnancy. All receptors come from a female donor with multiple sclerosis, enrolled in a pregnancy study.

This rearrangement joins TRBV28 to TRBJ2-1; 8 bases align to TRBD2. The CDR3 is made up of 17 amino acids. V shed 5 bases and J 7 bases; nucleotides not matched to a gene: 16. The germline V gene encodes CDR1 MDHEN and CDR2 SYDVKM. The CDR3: CASSAYISGGPRNEQFF. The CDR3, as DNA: TGTGCCAGCAGTGCCTATATCTCGGGAGGGCCTCGGAATGAGCAGTTCTTC.

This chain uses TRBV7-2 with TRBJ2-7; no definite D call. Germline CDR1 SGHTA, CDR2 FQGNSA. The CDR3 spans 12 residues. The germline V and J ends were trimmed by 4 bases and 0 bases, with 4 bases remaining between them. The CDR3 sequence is CASSYSSYEQYF. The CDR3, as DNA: TGTGCCAGCAGCTACAGCTCCTACGAGCAGTACTTC.